This entry describes one T cell receptor (beta chain). The data are from a study of beta chain features in type 1 diabetes. Trimming removed 5 bases from V and 0 bases from J, with 17 bases in between. The germline gives CDR1 SGDLS, CDR2 YYNGEE. The CDR3 contains 16 residues. The whole isolated RNA underwent reverse transcription, so sequencing captured expressed TCRB transcripts. Clones were read by immunoSEQ multiplex PCR, and TCRdb kept only the in-frame ones, dropping some. There are hundreds of thousands of clones in the sample; 25% to 35% occur only once, and almost 0.065% lies in the top ten. This clonotype was obtained from a man between 18 and 35 years old in good health. Sequenced material: naive CD4+ T cells from blood. The chain carries TRBV9 and TRBJ1-1; possibly TRBD1 for D (5 bases). In nucleotides, the CDR3 is TGTGCCAGCAGAGCCGGGGTCGGGACGGTGAACACTGAAGCTTTCTTT. Encoded protein: CASRAGVGTVNTEAFF. Based on the CDR3 plus reference TRBV9 and TRBJ1-1, the full variable domain is DSGVTQTPKHLITATGQRVTLRCSPRSGDLSVYWYQQSLDQGLQFLIQYYNGEERAKGNILERFSAQQFPDLHSELNLSSLELGDSALYFCASRAGVGTVNTEAFFGQGTRLTVV.